This TCR beta chain was recorded in a study of T cell repertoires in cytomegalovirus infection. In TCRdb, the reads were re-called with MiXCR into one record per CDR3 protein. The repertoire holds approximately 500,000 distinct CDR3 sequences, with over 9% as singletons. This clonotype was counted many times. Losses at the gene ends were 5 bases for V and 3 bases for J; bases not matched to a gene: 4. The CDR3 runs to 14 residues. Germline V gene lookup returns CDR1 LNHNV and CDR2 YYDKDF (reference sequence). This chain joins TRBV15 and TRBJ1-1; 9 bases agree with TRBD1. The sequencing input was PBMCs. The sequence came from a human donor in good health (CMV status not recorded). Some clones in this sample may be carry-over from other donors' samples. The CDR3 here is CATSLGTGYTEAFF. The CDR3 region has the DNA TGTGCCACCAGCCTGGGGACAGGGTACACTGAAGCTTTCTTT. The complete variable domain, with remaining parts taken from reference TRBV15 and TRBJ1-1, reads DAMVIQNPRYQVTQFGKPVTLSCSQTLNHNVMYWYQQKSSQAPKLLFHYYDKDFNNEADTPDNFQSRRPNTSFCFLDIRSPGLGDTAMYLCATSLGTGYTEAFFGQGTRLTVV.